This TCR beta chain was observed in a study of blood T cell repertoires in COVID-19. The sample holds one count of this clone. There are 12 residues in the CDR3. Trimming at V came to 3 bases and at J to 5 bases, leaving 1 base not matched to a gene. Looked up from germline, CDR1 is MDHEN and CDR2 is SYDVKM. TCRdb's table, derived via immunoSEQ multiplex PCR, lists solely in-frame clones and lacks some. The data contain approximately 170,000 clones, approximately 84% of them singletons. Participant age was roughly 18 to 100 years, and participants resided in roughly 25 US areas. The V gene is TRBV28, the J gene TRBJ2-7; 7 bases map to TRBD2. This sequence originates from a man aged 50 or older who had recovered from COVID-19. The sequencing input was PBMCs or T cells enriched from blood (not recorded which). This CDR3 is CASSFGGDEQYF. CDR3 DNA sequence: TGTGCCAGCAGTTTTGGGGGGGACGAGCAGTACTTC.